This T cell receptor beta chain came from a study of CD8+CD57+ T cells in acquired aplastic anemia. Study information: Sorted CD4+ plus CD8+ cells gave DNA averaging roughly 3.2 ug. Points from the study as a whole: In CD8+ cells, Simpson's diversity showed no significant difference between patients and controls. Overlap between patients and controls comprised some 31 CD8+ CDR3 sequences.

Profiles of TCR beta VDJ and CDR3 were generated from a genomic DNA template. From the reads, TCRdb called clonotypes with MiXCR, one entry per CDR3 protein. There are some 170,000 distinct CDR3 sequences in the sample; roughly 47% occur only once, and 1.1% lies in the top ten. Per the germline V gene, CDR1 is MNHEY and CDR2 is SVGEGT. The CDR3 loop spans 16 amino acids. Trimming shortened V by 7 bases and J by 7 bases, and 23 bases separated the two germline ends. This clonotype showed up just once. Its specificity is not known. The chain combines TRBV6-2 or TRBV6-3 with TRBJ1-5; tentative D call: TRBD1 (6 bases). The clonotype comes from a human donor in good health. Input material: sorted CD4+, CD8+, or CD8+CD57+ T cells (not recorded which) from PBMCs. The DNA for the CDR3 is TGTGCCAGCACCGGGAGAAACACAGGGTTGCACCAGCCCCAGCATTTT. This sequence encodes CASTGRNTGLHQPQHF.